This T cell receptor beta chain was captured by sequencing in a study of cytomegalovirus exposure and HLA in healthy donors. Regarding the study as a whole: Earlier analysis yielded a pattern in which most TCR beta V segments were productive about 90% or about 30% of the time.

A remark on this clone: The antigen is not known.

PCR amplification relied on 60 Vbeta primers (plus 13 Jbeta primers). Produced via immunoSEQ multiplex PCR; TCRdb's table is partial and in-frame only. The table shows roughly 100,000 clones, with 69% occurring only once. CDR1 is SEHNR, CDR2 FQNEAQ, per germline (reference sequence). The CDR3 runs to 15 residues. The junction had 4 bases not matched to a gene; V was cut back by 5 bases and J by 4 bases. The chain recombines TRBV7-9 with TRBJ2-1; 11 nucleotides match TRBD2. Material: PBMCs. The sequence was obtained from a young man in good health and CMV-seronegative. DNA of the CDR3: TGTGCCAGCAGCCCCGGACTAGCGGGTTACAATGAGCAGTTCTTC. It yields the protein CASSPGLAGYNEQFF.